The text below deals with one T cell receptor beta chain. Its target is unknown. Produced via immunoSEQ multiplex PCR; TCRdb's table is partial and in-frame only. The repertoire consists of under 350,000 clones, with around 86% occurring once and the leading ten covering over 0.95%. This specimen belongs to a study of cytomegalovirus exposure and HLA in healthy donors. Overall study context: The 100 to 150 validation repertoires used the same platform as the 500 to 700 first-cohort repertoires, a later analysis reported.

Study-level findings and limits: According to reports, the classifier identified cytomegalovirus status with high specificity and sensitivity. Three CMV-associated chains proved CMV antigen-specific in vitro. Associated with cytomegalovirus, according to the listing, were 150 to 200 TCR beta chains.

Sample: PBMCs. The receptor comes from a woman younger than 35 in good health and CMV-seronegative.

CDR3 residues: CASSALETYNEQFF. CDR3 sequence (DNA): TGTGCCAGCAGCGCCCTGGAGACCTACAATGAGCAGTTCTTC. The chain has TRBV7-6 and TRBJ2-1; D is unresolved. Germline V lookup: CDR1 SGHVS, CDR2 FNYEAQ. The CDR3 spans 14 residues. The V end lost 5 bases, the J end lost 2 bases, and 10 bases lay between the germline ends.